There are many counts of the clone carrying this T cell receptor (beta chain). As yet, its antigen is unknown. The CDR3 extends over 13 amino acids. CDR1 SGHTA and CDR2 FQGNSA come from the germline V gene. V shed 2 bases and J shed 3 bases, with 7 bases lying between them. TCRdb used MiXCR to reprocess the reads, holding one entry per CDR3 protein. The data hold hundreds of thousands of distinct CDR3 sequences, with 20% to 30% observed a single time. The sample is drawn from a study of T cell repertoires in cytomegalovirus infection. Study-wide context: Public TCR beta signatures indicated both CMV infection and matching HLA type. Findings of the study overall: Ex vivo, HLA-C-restricted CMV-specific TCR beta clonotypes prevailed over the rest of the response. CMV carriers with the relevant HLA were identified by cumulative public TCR beta family frequency.

The chain couples TRBV7-2 to TRBJ1-2; no clear D. The specimen was CD8+ T cells from PBMCs. This sequence originates from a human donor in good health (CMV status not recorded). Some clones in this sample may be carry-over from other donors' samples. The CDR3 region is CASSLSADYGYTF. DNA for the CDR3: TGTGCCAGCAGCTTATCGGCGGACTATGGCTACACCTTC. Based on the CDR3 plus reference TRBV7-2 and TRBJ1-2, the full variable domain is GAGVSQSPSNKVTEKGKDVELRCDPISGHTALYWYRQSLGQGLEFLIYFQGNSAPDKSGLPSDRFSAERTGGSVSTLTIQRTQQEDSAVYLCASSLSADYGYTFGSGTRLTVV.